This T cell receptor (beta chain) was recovered during a study of a mutant IDH1 vaccine in newly diagnosed glioma. On the study more broadly: Treated patients showed a male proportion of about 62%, a female proportion of about 40%, and a mean age of around 39 years. Receipt of radiotherapy, temozolomide, or both preceded the study, and most received both.

The time point was: week 47, end of study. Every vaccine dose comprised 300 ug of mutant IDH1 20-mer peptide plus topical imiquimod. New astrocytomas of WHO grade 3 or 4 that were IDH1-mutant and ATRX-lost were found in the donors. Germline-derived CDR1 and CDR2 are ENHRY and SYGVKD. Deletions cut 4 bases from V and 4 bases from J, with 7 bases between. The CDR3 consists of 12 residues. Here immunoSEQ multiplex PCR was the method, and the copy in TCRdb shows in-frame clones only, minus some. The table lists 58,000 or so clones, roughly 80% of them singletons. Study observations and caveats: Shifts in the top peripheral T cell clonotypes seemed unrelated to pseudoprogression.

With respect to this clone: Its target is unknown.

This chain joins TRBV10-3 and TRBJ1-1; D remains unclear. Sequencing was performed on PBMCs, taken from a glioma patient whose treatment included an IDH1 peptide vaccine. The sequence derives from a woman between 45 and 60 years old with glioma. The CDR3 here is CAISVDLTEAFF. The DNA for the CDR3 is TGTGCCATCAGTGTTGACCTCACTGAAGCTTTCTTT.